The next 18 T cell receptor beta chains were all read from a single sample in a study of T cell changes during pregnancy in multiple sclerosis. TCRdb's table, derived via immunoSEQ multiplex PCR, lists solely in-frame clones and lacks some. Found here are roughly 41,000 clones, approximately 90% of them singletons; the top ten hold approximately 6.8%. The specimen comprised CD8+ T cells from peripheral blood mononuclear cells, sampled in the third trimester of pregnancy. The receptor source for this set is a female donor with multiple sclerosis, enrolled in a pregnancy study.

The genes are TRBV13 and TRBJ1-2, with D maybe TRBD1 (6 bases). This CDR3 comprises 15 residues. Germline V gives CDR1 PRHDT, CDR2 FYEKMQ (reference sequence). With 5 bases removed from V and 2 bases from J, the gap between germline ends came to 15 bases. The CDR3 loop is CASSLRVQGNYGYTF. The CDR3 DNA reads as TGTGCCAGCAGCCTACGGGTACAGGGCAACTATGGCTACACCTTC.

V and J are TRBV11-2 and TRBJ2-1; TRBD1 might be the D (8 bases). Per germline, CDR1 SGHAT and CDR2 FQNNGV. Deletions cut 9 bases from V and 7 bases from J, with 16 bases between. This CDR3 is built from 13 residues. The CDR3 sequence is CASQGAGRNEQFF. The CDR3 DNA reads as TGTGCCAGTCAGGGGGCCGGGAGGAATGAGCAGTTCTTC. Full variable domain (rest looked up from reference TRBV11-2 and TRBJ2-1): EAGVAQSPRYKIIEKRQSVAFWCNPISGHATLYWYQQILGQGPKLLIQFQNNGVVDDSQLPKDRFSAERLKGVDSTLKIQPAKLEDSAVYLCASQGAGRNEQFFGPGTRLTVL.

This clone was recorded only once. This CDR3 is CASSEWTGGNEKLFF. CDR3 DNA: TGTGCCAGCAGTGAATGGACAGGGGGCAATGAAAAACTGTTTTTT. The chain carries TRBV6-1 and TRBJ1-4; 11 bases fit TRBD1. This CDR3 is built from 15 residues. Germline V gives CDR1 MNHNS, CDR2 SASEGT. The V segment lost 2 bases and the J segment 5 bases; nucleotides outside the gene matches: 1.

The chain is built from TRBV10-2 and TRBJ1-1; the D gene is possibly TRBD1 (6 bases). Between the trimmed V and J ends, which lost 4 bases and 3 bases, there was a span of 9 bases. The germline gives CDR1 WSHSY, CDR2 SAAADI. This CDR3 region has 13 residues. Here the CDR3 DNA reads TGCGCCAGCAGTGCGGACAGCCACACTGAAGCTTTCTTT. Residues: CASSADSHTEAFF.

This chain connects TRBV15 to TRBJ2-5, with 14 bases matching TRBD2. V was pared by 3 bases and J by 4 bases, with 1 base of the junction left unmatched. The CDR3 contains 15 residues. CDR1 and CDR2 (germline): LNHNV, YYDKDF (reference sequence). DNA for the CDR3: TGTGCCACCAGCAGGACTAGCGGGGGGGCAGAGACCCAGTACTTC. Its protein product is CATSRTSGGAETQYF. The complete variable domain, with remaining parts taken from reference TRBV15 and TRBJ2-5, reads DAMVIQNPRYQVTQFGKPVTLSCSQTLNHNVMYWYQQKSSQAPKLLFHYYDKDFNNEADTPDNFQSRRPNTSFCFLDIRSPGLGDTAMYLCATSRTSGGAETQYFGPGTRLLVL.

The CDR3 loop is CASSPRPRDSEAFF. The CDR3 nucleotides read TGCGCCAGCAGCCCAAGACCCCGGGACAGTGAAGCTTTCTTT. This chain links TRBV4-1 with TRBJ1-1; 7 positions match TRBD1. Germline V gene data show CDR1 as MGHRA and CDR2 as YSYEKL. The CDR3 extends over 14 amino acids. Germline trimming cut 4 bases from V and 7 bases from J; bases unmatched to any gene: 9.

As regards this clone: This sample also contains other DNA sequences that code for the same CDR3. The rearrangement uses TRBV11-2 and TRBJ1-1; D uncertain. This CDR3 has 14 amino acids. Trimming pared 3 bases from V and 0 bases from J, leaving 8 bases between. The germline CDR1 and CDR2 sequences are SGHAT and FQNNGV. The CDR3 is CASSFGQLNTEAFF. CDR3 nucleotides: TGTGCCAGCAGCTTTGGGCAGCTGAACACTGAAGCTTTCTTT.

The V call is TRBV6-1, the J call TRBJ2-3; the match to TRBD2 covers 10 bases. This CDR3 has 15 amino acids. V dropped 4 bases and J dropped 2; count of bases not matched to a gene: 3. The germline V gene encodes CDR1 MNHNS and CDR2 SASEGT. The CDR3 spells CASSVSGGATDTQYF. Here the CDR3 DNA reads TGTGCCAGCAGTGTCAGCGGGGGGGCCACAGATACGCAGTATTTT.

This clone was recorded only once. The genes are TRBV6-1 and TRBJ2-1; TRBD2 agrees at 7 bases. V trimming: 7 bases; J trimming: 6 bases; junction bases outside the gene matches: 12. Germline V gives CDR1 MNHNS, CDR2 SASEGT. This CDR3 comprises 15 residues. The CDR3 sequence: CASTVETSSSNEQFF. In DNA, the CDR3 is TGTGCCAGCACTGTGGAGACTAGCAGTAGCAATGAGCAGTTCTTC.

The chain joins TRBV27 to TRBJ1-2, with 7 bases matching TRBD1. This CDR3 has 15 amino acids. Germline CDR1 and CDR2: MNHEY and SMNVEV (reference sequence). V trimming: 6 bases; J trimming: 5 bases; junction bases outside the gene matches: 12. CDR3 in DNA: TGTGCCAGCAGACCGACAGGGAGAAGACAATATGGCTACACCTTC. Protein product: CASRPTGRRQYGYTF.

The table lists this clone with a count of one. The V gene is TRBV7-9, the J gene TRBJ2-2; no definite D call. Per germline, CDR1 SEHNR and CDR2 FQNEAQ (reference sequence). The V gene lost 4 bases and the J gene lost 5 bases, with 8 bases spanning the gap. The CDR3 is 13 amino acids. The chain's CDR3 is CASSYTITGELFF. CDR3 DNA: TGTGCCAGCAGCTACACAATTACCGGGGAGCTGTTTTTT. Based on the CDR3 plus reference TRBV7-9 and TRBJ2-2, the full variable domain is DTGVSQNPRHKITKRGQNVTFRCDPISEHNRLYWYRQTLGQGPEFLTYFQNEAQLEKSRLLSDRFSAERPKGSFSTLEIQRTEQGDSAMYLCASSYTITGELFFGEGSRLTVL.

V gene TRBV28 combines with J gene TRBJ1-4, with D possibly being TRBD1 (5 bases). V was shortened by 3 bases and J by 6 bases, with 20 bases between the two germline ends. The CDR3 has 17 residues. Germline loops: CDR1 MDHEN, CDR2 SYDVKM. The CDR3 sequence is CASSLGDSGGLDEKLFF. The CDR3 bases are TGTGCCAGCAGTTTGGGGGACTCCGGAGGGTTGGATGAAAAACTGTTTTTT.

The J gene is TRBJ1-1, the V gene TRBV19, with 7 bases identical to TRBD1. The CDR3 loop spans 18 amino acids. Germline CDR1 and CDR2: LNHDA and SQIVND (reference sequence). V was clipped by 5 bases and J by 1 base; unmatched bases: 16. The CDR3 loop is CASSAHTQGPTSNTEAFF. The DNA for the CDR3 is TGTGCCAGTAGTGCACACACACAGGGGCCAACATCGAACACTGAAGCTTTCTTT.

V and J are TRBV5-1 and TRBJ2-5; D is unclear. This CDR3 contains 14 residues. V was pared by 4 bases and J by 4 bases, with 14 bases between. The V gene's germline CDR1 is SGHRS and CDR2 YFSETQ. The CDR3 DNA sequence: TGCGCCAGCAGCCAAACCAGTTGGGCAGAGACCCAGTACTTC. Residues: CASSQTSWAETQYF.

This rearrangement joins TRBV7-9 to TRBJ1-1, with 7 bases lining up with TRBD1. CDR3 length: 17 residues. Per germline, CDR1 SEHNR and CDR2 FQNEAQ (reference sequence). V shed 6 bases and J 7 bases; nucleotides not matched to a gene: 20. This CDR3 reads CASRHKGPRQGNHEAFF. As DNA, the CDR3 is TGTGCCAGCAGGCATAAGGGGCCTCGACAGGGAAACCATGAAGCTTTCTTT.

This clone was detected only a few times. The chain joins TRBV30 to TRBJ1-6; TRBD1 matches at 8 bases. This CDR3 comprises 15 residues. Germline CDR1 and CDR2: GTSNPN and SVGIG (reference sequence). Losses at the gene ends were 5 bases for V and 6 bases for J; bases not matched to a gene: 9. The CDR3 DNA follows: TGTGCCTGGTGTTCAGGGGGCGGCGGTAATTCACCCCTCCACTTT. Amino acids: CAWCSGGGGNSPLHF.

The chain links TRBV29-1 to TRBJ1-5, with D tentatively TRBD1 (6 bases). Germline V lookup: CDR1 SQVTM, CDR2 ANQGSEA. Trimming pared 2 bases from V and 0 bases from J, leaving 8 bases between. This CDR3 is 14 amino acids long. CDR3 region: CSVETGNSNQPQHF. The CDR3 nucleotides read TGCAGCGTTGAAACAGGGAATAGCAATCAGCCCCAGCATTTT.

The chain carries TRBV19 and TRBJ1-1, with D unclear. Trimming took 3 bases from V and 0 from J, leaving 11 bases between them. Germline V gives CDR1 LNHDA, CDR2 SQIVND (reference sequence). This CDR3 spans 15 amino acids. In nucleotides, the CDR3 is TGTGCCAGTAGTATTGATGGAGGGCTGAACACTGAAGCTTTCTTT. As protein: CASSIDGGLNTEAFF. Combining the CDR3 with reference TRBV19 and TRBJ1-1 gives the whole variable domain DGGITQSPKYLFRKEGQNVTLSCEQNLNHDAMYWYRQDPGQGLRLIYYSQIVNDFQKGDIAEGYSVSREKKESFPLTVTSAQKNPTAFYLCASSIDGGLNTEAFFGQGTRLTVV.